This T cell receptor beta chain is drawn from a study of T cell responses to AZD1222 COVID-19 vaccine. About the research overall: Second-dose schedules of about 4 or about 12 weeks were combined.

V lost 5 bases, J lost 3 bases, and 14 bases lay in between. The germline V gene has CDR1 SGHTA and CDR2 FQGNSA. The CDR3 covers 14 residues. Details on this clone: Its antigen is still unknown.

Repertoires were generated with immunoSEQ multiplex PCR, while TCRdb's copy carries only in-frame clones and drops some. The data hold 100,000 to 150,000 clones, with 93% observed a single time. Study-level findings and limits: After the peak T cell response, and only then, were repertoires sampled. Clonal diversity was possibly underestimated, and white British individuals and females predominated among donors.

This rearrangement joins TRBV7-2 to TRBJ2-7, with D possibly matching TRBD2 (5 bases). The sequence was obtained from an adult in good health. This sample comprised peripheral blood, obtained on day 0 of AZD1222 vaccination. The CDR3 region is CASSLLGNRYEQYF. The CDR3 nucleotides are TGTGCCAGCAGCCTACTAGGAAATCGCTACGAGCAGTACTTC.